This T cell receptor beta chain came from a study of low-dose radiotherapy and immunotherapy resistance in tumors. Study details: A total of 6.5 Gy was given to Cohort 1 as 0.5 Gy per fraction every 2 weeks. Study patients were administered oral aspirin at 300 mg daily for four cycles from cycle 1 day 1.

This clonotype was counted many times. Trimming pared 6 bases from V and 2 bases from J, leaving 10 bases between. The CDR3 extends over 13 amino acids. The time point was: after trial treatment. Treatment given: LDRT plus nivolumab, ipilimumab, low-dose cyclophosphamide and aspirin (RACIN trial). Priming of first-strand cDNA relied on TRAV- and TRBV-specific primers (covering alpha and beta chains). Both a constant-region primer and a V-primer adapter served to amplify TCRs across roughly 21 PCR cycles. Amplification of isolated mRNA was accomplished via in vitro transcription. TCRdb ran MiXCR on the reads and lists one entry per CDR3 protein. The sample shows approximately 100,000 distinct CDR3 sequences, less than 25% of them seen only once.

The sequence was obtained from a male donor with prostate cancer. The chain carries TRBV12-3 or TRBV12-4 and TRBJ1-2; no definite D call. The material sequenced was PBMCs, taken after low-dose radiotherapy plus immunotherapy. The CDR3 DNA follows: TGTGCCAGCAGCCCGGACCGGAACTATGGCTACACCTTC. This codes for CASSPDRNYGYTF.